Listed below are T cell receptor beta chains from one sample, sequenced in a study of response to subunit inactivated influenza vaccine. TCRdb redid the calling of the RT-PCR reads with MiXCR, one entry per CDR3 protein. Of fewer than 650,000 distinct CDR3 sequences listed, under 15% are singletons. The sequences come from PBMCs from blood, collected 45 days after vaccination. These receptors all come from a middle-aged man who received an inactivated influenza vaccine. Both conserved end residues are part of each CDR3. Fields, in order: CDR3 protein, clone size, D gene, V gene. The D gene is left open where the match is weak. For some rows the clone size is stated as once, few or many, or as a class when expanded; others skip it.

CASSQERGFSGAQYF,few,TRBD2,TRBV4-2
CASSEALGTSAAGGTQYF,few,TRBD2,TRBV6-1
CATSRDGGTGGDEQFF,few,TRBD1,TRBV15
CASSPGQGATYEQYF,-,TRBD1,TRBV4-2
CASSHHFGEQYF,few,-,TRBV3-1
CASSQESSSGGYTDTQYF,many,TRBD2,TRBV4-2
CATSDRVYYEQYF,-,-,TRBV24-1
CASSYSSLRDTYEQYF,-,-,TRBV6-5
CASSTLAGVVKNIQYF,few,TRBD2,TRBV7-2
CASSFGRLMRNEQFF,few,-,TRBV7-9
CASSQPQGPLALDEQFF,few,-,TRBV7-9
CSVVSYTGKLFF,many,-,TRBV29-1
CASSLIGHDNNSPLHF,-,-,TRBV12-3/TRBV12-4
CASSQGLGGNNEQFF,once,-,TRBV3-1
CASSESVGNQPQHF,few,-,TRBV6-1
CASSPPGTGSDYEQYF,few,TRBD1,TRBV12-3/TRBV12-4
CASRGAANEKLFF,-,-,TRBV28
CASSPTGGNTIYF,few,-,TRBV11-2
CASSWGLAGVGETQYF,-,TRBD2,TRBV5-1